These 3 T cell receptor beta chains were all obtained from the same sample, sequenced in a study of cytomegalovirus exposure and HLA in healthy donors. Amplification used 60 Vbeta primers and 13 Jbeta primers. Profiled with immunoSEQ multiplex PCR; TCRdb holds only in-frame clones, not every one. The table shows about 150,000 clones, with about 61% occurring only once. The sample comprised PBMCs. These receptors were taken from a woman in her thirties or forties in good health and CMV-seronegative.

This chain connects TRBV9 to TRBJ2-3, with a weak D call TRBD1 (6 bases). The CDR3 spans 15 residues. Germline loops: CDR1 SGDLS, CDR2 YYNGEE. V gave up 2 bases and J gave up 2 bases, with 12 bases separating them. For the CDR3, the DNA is TGTGCCAGCAGCGTGGCAGGGGCCTACACAGATACGCAGTATTTT. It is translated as CASSVAGAYTDTQYF.

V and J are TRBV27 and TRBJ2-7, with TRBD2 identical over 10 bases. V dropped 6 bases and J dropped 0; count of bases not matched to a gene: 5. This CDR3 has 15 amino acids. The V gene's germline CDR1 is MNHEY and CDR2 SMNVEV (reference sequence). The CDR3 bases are TGTGCCAGCAGCCTAGCGGGGGCCAGCTCCTACGAGCAGTACTTC. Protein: CASSLAGASSYEQYF.

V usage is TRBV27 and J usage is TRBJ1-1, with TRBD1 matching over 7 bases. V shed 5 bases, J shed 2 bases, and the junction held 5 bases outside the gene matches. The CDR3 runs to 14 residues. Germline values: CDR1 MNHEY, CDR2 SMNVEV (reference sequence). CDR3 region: CASSNRQGNTEAFF. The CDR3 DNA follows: TGTGCCAGCAGTAACAGACAGGGAAACACTGAAGCTTTCTTT.